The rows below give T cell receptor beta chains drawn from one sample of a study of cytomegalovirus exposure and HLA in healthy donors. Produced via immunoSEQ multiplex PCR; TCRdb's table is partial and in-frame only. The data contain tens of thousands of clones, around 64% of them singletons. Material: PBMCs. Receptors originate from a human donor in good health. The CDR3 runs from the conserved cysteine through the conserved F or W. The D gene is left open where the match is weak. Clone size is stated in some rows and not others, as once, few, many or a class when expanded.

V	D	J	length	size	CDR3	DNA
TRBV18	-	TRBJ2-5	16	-	CASSPPKFRGQETQYF	TGTGCCAGCTCACCACCGAAATTTAGGGGCCAAGAGACCCAGTACTTC
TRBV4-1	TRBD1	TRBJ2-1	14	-	CASSQADRANEQFF	TGCGCCAGCAGCCAAGCAGACAGGGCCAATGAGCAGTTCTTC
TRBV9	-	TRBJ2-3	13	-	CASSVVDSGEQYF	TGTGCCAGCAGCGTTGTAGATTCCGGGGAGCAATATTTT
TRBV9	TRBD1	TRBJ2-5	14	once	CASSAGQNQETQYF	TGTGCCAGCAGCGCGGGACAGAACCAAGAGACCCAGTACTTC
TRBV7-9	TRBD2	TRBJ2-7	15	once	CASRHSGGNSYEQYF	TGTGCCAGCAGGCATAGCGGGGGAAACTCCTACGAGCAGTACTTC
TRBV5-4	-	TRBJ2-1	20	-	CASSGTGDGGSALPWGEQFF	TGTGCCAGCAGCGGGACCGGTGACGGGGGTTCTGCCCTACCCTGGGGTGAGCAGTTCTTC
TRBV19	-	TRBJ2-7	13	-	CASSRQKFSEQYF	TGTGCCAGTAGTAGGCAGAAGTTTTCCGAGCAGTACTTC
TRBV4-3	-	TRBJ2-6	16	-	CASSQEGRAGANVLTF	TGCGCCAGCAGCCAAGAGGGCAGGGCTGGGGCCAACGTCCTGACTTTC
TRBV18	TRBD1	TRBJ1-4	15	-	CASSPQGALGEKLFF	TGTGCCAGCTCACCACAGGGGGCTCTAGGCGAAAAACTGTTTTTT
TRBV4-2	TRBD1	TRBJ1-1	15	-	CASSLSITGDTEAFF	TGTGCCAGCAGCCTTTCGATTACAGGGGACACTGAAGCTTTCTTT
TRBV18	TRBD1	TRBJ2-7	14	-	CASSPLGGRDEQYF	TGTGCCAGCTCACCGCTAGGGGGCAGGGACGAGCAGTACTTC
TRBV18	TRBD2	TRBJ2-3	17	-	CASSLDLAAGGSDTQYF	TGTGCCAGCTCACTGGATCTAGCTGCGGGGGGTTCAGATACGCAGTATTTT
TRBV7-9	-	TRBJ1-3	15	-	CASSPGDFSGNTIYF	TGTGCCAGCAGCCCAGGGGATTTCTCTGGAAACACCATATATTTT
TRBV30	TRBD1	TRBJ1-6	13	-	CAWTRDSNSPLHF	TGTGCCTGGACGAGGGACAGTAATTCACCCCTCCACTTT
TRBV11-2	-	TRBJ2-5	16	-	CASSLARGLAHRTQYF	TGTGCCAGCAGCTTAGCCCGGGGACTGGCCCACAGGACCCAGTACTTC
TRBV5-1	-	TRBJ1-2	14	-	CASSTGSRRDGYTF	TGCGCCAGCAGCACCGGGAGCCGGAGGGATGGCTACACCTTC
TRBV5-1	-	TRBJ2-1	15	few	CASSLEWTDYNEQFF	TGCGCCAGCAGCTTGGAGTGGACAGATTACAATGAGCAGTTCTTC
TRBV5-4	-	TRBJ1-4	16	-	CASSLVAPGAGEKLFF	TGTGCCAGCAGCTTGGTGGCCCCTGGGGCCGGTGAAAAACTGTTTTTT
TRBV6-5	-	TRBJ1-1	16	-	CASSYSIGGGHTEAFF	TGTGCCAGCAGTTACTCGATAGGGGGGGGTCACACTGAAGCTTTCTTT
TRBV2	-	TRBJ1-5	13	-	CASSGQSNQPQHF	TGTGCCAGCAGCGGACAGAGCAATCAGCCCCAGCATTTT
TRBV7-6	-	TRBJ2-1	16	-	CASSSGGTVRYNEQFF	TGTGCCAGCAGCTCAGGAGGGACTGTACGCTACAATGAGCAGTTCTTC
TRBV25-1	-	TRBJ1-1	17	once	CASSELGAGKGTTEAFF	TGTGCCAGCAGTGAATTAGGGGCAGGGAAAGGAACCACTGAAGCTTTCTTT
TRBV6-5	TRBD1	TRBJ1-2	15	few	CASTARQGGVYGYTF	TGTGCCAGCACCGCAAGACAGGGGGGGGTTTATGGCTACACCTTC
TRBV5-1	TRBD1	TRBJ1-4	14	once	CASSRDSENEKLFF	TGCGCCAGCAGCCGGGACAGCGAAAATGAAAAACTGTTTTTT